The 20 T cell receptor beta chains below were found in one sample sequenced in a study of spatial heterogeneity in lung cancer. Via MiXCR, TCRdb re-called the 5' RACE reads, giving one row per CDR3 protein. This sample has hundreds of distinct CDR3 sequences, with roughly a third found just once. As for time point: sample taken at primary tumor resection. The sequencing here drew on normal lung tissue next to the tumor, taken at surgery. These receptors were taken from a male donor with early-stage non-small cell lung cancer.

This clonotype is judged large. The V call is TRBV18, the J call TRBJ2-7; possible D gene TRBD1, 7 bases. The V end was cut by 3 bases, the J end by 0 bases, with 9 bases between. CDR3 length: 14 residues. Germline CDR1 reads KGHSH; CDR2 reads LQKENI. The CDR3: CASSPQGGSYEQYF. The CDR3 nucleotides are TGTGCCAGCTCACCGCAGGGGGGCTCCTACGAGCAGTACTTC.

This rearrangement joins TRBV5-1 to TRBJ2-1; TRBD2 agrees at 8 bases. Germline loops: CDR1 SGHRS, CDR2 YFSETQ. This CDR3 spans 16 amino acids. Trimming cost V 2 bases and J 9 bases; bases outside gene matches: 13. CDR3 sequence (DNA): TGCGCCAGCAGCTTAAATTCTCCGGGACTAGGGGCTGAGCAGTTCTTC. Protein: CASSLNSPGLGAEQFF. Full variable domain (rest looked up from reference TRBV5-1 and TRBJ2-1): KAGVTQTPRYLIKTRGQQVTLSCSPISGHRSVSWYQQTPGQGLQFLFEYFSETQRNKGNFPGRFSGRQFSNSRSEMNVSTLELGDSALYLCASSLNSPGLGAEQFFGPGTRLTVL.

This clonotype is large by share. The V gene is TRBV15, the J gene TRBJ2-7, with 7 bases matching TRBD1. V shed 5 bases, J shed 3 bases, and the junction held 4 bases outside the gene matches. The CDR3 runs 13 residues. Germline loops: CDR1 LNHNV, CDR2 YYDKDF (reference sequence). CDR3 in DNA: TGTGCCACCAGCGGCCGGGACAGCTACGAGCAGTACTTC. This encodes CATSGRDSYEQYF.

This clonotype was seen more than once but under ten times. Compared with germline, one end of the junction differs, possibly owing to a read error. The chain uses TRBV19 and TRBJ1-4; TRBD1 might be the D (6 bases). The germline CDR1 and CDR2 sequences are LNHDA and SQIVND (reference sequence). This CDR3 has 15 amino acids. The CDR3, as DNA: TGTGCCAGTAGTATCGCGACAGGTACTAGTGAAAAACTGTTTTTT. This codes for CASSIATGTSEKLFF.

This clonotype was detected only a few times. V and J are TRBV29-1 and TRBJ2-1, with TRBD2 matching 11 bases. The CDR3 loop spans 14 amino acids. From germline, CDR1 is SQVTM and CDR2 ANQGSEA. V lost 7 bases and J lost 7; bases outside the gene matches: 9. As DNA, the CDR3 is TGCAGCGCCCGAGGGACTAGCGGTTTTAATGAGCAGTTCTTC. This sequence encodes CSARGTSGFNEQFF.

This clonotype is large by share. The CDR3 reads CASNSAYEQYF. As DNA, the CDR3 is TGTGCCAGCAACAGTGCCTACGAGCAGTACTTC. The V call is TRBV2, the J call TRBJ2-7; D uncertain. V gave up 7 bases and J gave up 2 bases, with 6 bases separating them. This CDR3 has 11 residues. Germline V CDR1 and CDR2: SNHLY, FYNNEI.

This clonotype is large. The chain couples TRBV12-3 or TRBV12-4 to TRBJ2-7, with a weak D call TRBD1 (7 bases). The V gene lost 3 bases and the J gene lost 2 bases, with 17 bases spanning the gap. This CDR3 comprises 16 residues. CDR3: CASSFWRDSPTYEQYF. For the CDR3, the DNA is TGTGCCAGCAGTTTTTGGCGGGACAGCCCTACCTACGAGCAGTACTTC.

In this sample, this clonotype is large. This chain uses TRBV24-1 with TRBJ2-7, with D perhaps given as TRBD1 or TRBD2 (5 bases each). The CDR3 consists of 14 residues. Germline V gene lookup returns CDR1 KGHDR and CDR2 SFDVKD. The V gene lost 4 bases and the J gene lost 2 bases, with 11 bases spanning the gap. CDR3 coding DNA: TGTGCCACCAGTGACGGGACCTCCACCTACGAGCAGTACTTC. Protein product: CATSDGTSTYEQYF.

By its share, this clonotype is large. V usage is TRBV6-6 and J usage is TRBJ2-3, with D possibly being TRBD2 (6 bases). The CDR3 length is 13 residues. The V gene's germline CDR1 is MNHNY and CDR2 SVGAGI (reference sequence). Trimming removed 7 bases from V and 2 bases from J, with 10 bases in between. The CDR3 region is CASTRDFTDTQYF. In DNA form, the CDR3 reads TGTGCCAGCACGAGGGACTTCACAGATACGCAGTATTTT.

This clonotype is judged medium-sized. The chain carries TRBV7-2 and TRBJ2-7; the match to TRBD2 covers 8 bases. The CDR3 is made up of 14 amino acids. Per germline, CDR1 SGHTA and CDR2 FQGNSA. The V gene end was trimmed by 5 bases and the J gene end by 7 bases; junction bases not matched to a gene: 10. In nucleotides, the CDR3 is TGTGCCAGCAGCCCCAGCGGGAGAGCTGGGGAGCAGTACTTC. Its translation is CASSPSGRAGEQYF.

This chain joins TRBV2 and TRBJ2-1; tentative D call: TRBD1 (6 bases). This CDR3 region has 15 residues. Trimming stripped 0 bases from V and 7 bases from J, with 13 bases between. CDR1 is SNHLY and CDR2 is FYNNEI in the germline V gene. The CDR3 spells CASSEAQGYGNEQFF. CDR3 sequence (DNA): TGTGCCAGCAGTGAAGCACAGGGCTACGGTAATGAGCAGTTCTTC.

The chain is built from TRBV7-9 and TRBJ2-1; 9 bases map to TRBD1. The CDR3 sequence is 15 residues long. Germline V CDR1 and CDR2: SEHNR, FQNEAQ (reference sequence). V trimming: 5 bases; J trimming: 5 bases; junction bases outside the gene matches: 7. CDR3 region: CASSAGTGSHNEQFF. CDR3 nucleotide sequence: TGTGCCAGCAGCGCGGGGACAGGGAGCCACAATGAGCAGTTCTTC.

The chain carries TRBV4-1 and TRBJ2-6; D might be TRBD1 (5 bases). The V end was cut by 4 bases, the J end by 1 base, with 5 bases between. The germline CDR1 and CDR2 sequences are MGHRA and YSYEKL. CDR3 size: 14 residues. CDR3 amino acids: CASSPGSGANVLTF. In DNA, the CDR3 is TGCGCCAGCAGCCCAGGGTCTGGGGCCAACGTCCTGACTTTC.

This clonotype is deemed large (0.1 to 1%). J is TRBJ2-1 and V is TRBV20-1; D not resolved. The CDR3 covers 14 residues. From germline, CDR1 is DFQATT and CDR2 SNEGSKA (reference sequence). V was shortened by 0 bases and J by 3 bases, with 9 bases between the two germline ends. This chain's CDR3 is CSARDRSHYNEQFF. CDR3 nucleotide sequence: TGCAGTGCTAGAGATCGTTCCCACTACAATGAGCAGTTCTTC.

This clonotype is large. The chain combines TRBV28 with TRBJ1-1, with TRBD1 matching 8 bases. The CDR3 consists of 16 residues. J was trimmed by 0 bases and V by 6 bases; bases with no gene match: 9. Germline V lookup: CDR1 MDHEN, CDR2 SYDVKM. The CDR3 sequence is CASSPDRGLMNTEAFF. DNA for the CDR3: TGTGCCAGCAGCCCTGACAGGGGATTAATGAACACTGAAGCTTTCTTT.

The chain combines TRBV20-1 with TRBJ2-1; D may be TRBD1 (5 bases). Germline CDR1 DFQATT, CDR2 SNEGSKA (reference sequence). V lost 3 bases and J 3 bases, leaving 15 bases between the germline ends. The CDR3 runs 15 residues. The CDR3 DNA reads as TGCAGTGCTAGGACAAGGGGCGGCTTCTACAATGAGCAGTTCTTC. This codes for CSARTRGGFYNEQFF.

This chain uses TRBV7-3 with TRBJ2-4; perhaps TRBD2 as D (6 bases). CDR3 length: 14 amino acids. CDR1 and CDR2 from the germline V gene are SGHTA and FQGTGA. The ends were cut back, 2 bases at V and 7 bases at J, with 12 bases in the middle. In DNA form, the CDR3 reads TGTGCCAGCAGCTTAGGAGGGGCTGGGAACATTCAGTACTTC. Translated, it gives CASSLGGAGNIQYF.

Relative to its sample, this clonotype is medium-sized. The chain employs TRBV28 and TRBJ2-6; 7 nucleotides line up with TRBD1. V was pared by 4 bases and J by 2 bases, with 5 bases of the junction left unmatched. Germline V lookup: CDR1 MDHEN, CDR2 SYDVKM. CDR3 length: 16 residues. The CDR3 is CASSSPGTAGANVLTF. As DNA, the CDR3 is TGTGCCAGCAGTTCCCCCGGGACAGCTGGGGCCAACGTCCTGACTTTC. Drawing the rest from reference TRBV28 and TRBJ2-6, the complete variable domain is DVKVTQSSRYLVKRTGEKVFLECVQDMDHENMFWYRQDPGLGLRLIYFSYDVKMKEKGDIPEGYSVSREKKERFSLILESASTNQTSMYLCASSSPGTAGANVLTFGAGSRLTVL.

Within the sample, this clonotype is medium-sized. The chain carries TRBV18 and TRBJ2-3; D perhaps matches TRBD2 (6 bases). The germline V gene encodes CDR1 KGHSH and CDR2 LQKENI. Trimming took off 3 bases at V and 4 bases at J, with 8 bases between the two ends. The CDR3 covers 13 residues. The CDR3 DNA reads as TGTGCCAGCTCACCGGGACTCCCAGATACGCAGTATTTT. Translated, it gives CASSPGLPDTQYF. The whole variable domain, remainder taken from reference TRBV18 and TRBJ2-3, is NAGVMQNPRHLVRRRGQEARLRCSPMKGHSHVYWYRQLPEEGLKFMVYLQKENIIDESGMPKERFSAEFPKEGPSILRIQQVVRGDSAAYFCASSPGLPDTQYFGPGTRLTVL.

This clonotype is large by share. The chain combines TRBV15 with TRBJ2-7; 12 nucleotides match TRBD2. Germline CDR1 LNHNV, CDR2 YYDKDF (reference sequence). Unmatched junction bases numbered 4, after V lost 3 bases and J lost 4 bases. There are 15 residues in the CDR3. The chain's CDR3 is CATSRETSGSYEQYF. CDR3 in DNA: TGTGCCACCAGCAGGGAGACTAGCGGGAGTTACGAGCAGTACTTC.